Reported below is one T cell receptor (beta chain). The antigen it binds to is not known. No much larger clone is present one base from it, and per-base qualities are unavailable. For the CD8 naive samples, CD45RO-negative cells were positively selected for CCR7, yielding a CD45RA+CCR7+ population from which TemRA cells were excluded. Healthy HIV-negative adults with no recently reported acute infections or vaccinations were included as donors. Only Caucasian adults living in Nashville, Tennessee, USA were represented among the donors. Blood was obtained by leukapheresis, after which PBMCs were separated by Ficoll-Histopaque density gradient centrifugation and cryopreserved in liquid nitrogen vapor phase. Purity and quantity of every magnetically sorted T cell population were checked by analytical flow cytometry. Genomic DNA was isolated from every sorted fraction and measured by UV absorbance on a Nanodrop 2000c.

Germline trimming: 6 bases from V, 1 base from J; junction bases outside gene matches: 18. Reading the germline V gene gives CDR1 SGHAT and CDR2 FQNNGV. The CDR3 runs 19 amino acids, cysteine and phenylalanine included. Just the 57-base CDR3 DNA is kept, in frame starting at base 1. Using the deep immunoSEQ assay, TCR CDR3 regions were amplified from genomic DNA by multiplex PCR. For each cell subset, the extracted genomic DNA was distributed evenly across all wells of several immunoSEQ 96-well plates, and each plate served as one replicate. Each replicate PCR for sorted subsets received 200 ng genomic DNA, equal to roughly 30,000 T cell genomes. Purified libraries were measured with a Qubit 3.0 fluorometer, size-checked on a Bioanalyzer 2100, and measured again with the KAPA Library Quantification kit. Every immunoSEQ 96-well plate was sequenced on a separate single-read 150-cycle Illumina NextSeq 550 flow cell. As for the original processing: Because the immunoSEQ output included only junctional sequences and no quality scores, the filtering could not be the same as the filtering used for full-length reads. Sequences were annotated with PyIR, a Python wrapper for IgBLAST v1.9, and V/J genes and CDR3 were assigned using IMGT germline references. Reads were removed for weak V/J assignments (E-value above 1e-6), missing CDR3, stop codons, out-of-frame junctions, or ambiguous translated residues. V3J clonotypes were defined as sequences sharing an identical inferred V gene, J gene, and CDR3 amino acid sequence. To compute the percentage overlap between repertoires, the number of shared unique clonotypes was divided by the size of the smaller repertoire. Three approaches were used to assess repertoire richness: RTK rarefaction, the Chao1 estimator, and Recon v2.1 estimates of unobserved clonotypes. OLGA was used to compute generation probabilities for all TCRbeta clonotypes that the gDNA method yielded from a few donors. As stored in TCRdb, this immuneACCESS dataset retains in-frame rearrangements with V and J assigned. A fraction of the clones does not appear; measured against another copy, unresolved V genes explain less than half of the discrepancy, and the remainder lacks a known reason. V, J and clone size were drawn from that table, and D and trimming were deduced from the DNA. This sample holds some 2,100,000 clones; roughly 91% were observed only once. In total, the top ten clones hold 1.7% of the sample.

This record belongs to a study of shared clonotypes between healthy human individuals (TCRdb year 2020). With regard to the full study: A couple of women and a few men aged 18 to 49 years were included in the cohort. Per donor, three plates each were used for CD4 naive and CD4 memory, two for CD8 naive, and one for CD8 memory. The study deeply sequenced blood TCR repertoires of several healthy adults to estimate repertoire size and the extent of clonotype sharing between individuals. Different laboratories and diverse techniques were used to prepare libraries and sequence TCR repertoires, to increase sequencing depth and limit assay-specific biases. Leukapheresis yielded between about 0.94 and 8.9 billion PBMCs per donor.

Broad study findings and their caveats: Based on pairwise subsampling, the degree of clonotype sharing among donors was expected to be affected by sequencing depth. Clonotypes shared by all four sorted-subset donors showed higher generation probabilities than non-shared clonotypes. Rarefaction of sorted-subset datasets indicated incomplete sequencing despite the large sequencing depth. Sampling was restricted to blood, and TCR repertoires in tissues likely differ from the TCR repertoires found in blood. When four donors were compared, the shared fraction of clonotypes was 5% to 6.5% for naive CD4, 3.5% to 4% for naive CD8, about 2.4% for memory CD4, and 0.35% to 0.5% for memory CD8. The small number of donors limited the genetic and exposure-history diversity represented. Estimated clonotype richness was generally larger for naive than for memory subsets.

This clonotype originated in a man aged 18-30 years in good health. Some clones in this sample may be carry-over from other donors' samples. Sequencing input: naive CD8+ T cells from PBMCs. The cell subset or site label for this specimen denotes: CD45RA+CCR7+. The chain was built from TRBV11-2 and TRBJ1-1; the central 9 bases match TRBD1. The encoded CDR3 is CASSQDRDRAFVWNTEAFF. In nucleotides, the sequence is TGTGCCAGCAGTCAGGACCGGGACAGGGCCTTCGTCTGGAACACTGAAGCTTTCTTT.